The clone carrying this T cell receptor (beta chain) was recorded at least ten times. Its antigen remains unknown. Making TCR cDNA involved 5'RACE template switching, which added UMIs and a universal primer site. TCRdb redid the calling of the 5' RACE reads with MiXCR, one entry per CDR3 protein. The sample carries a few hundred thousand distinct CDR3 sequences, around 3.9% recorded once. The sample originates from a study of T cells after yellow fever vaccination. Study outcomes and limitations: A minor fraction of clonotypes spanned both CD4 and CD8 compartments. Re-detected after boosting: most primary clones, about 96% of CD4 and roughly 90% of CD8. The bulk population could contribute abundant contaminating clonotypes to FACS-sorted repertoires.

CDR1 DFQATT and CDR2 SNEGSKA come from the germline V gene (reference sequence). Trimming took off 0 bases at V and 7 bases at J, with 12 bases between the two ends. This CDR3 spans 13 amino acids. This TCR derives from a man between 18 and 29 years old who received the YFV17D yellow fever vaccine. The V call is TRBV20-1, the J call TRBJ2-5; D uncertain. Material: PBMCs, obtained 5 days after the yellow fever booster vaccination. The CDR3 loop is CSAREVYDGTQYF. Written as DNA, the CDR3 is TGCAGTGCTAGAGAGGTCTACGATGGGACCCAGTACTTC.